A single sample gave rise to the 5 T cell receptor beta chains below, sequenced in a study of cytomegalovirus exposure and HLA in healthy donors. Use of 60 Vbeta and 13 Jbeta primers characterized the PCR. Some clones are missing from TCRdb's copy, which holds only in-frame ones; the method was immunoSEQ multiplex PCR. The sample carries about 160,000 clones, about 65% recorded once. Sequenced sample: PBMCs. The receptors here all came from a woman aged 25 to 39 in good health and CMV-seronegative.

V and J are TRBV20-1 and TRBJ2-1; D uncertain. Per germline, CDR1 DFQATT and CDR2 SNEGSKA (reference sequence). V was clipped by 7 bases and J by 14 bases, with 15 bases between them. The CDR3 runs to 10 residues. The CDR3 region is CSVSRKDKFF. The CDR3 DNA reads TGCAGTGTGTCTAGGAAGGATAAGTTCTTC.

The sample holds a few counts of this clone. The chain combines TRBV7-2 with TRBJ1-3; D remains ambiguous. The length of the CDR3 is 14 residues. The V gene's germline CDR1 is SGHTA and CDR2 FQGNSA. The V end was cut by 2 bases, the J end by 1 base, with 6 bases between. The CDR3 loop is CASSLSQSGNTIYF. The CDR3 bases are TGTGCCAGCAGCTTATCGCAGTCTGGAAACACCATATATTTT.

The chain recombines TRBV28 with TRBJ2-7, with TRBD1 matching over 7 bases. This CDR3 comprises 14 residues. The germline CDR1 and CDR2 sequences are MDHEN and SYDVKM. V dropped 5 bases and J dropped 3; count of bases not matched to a gene: 7. The CDR3 nucleotides are TGTGCCAGCAGTATCTCCGGGACAGTCTACGAGCAGTACTTC. Amino acid sequence: CASSISGTVYEQYF.

The rearrangement links TRBV10-3 to TRBJ2-2, with D unresolved. The CDR3 contains 15 residues. Trimming took 6 bases from V and 1 from J, leaving 12 bases between them. CDR1 ENHRY and CDR2 SYGVKD come from the germline V gene. CDR3: CAIRDNRQNTGELFF. The DNA for the CDR3 is TGTGCCATCAGAGATAATCGACAGAACACCGGGGAGCTGTTTTTT.

The chain couples TRBV28 to TRBJ2-3; 8 bases agree with TRBD2. The germline CDR1 and CDR2 sequences are MDHEN and SYDVKM. The V and J ends lost 4 bases and 0 bases, in that order; junction bases with no gene match: 12. CDR3 length: 18 amino acids. The CDR3 spells CASSSPPVAGLSTDTQYF. The CDR3 bases are TGTGCCAGCAGTTCCCCTCCCGTAGCGGGACTAAGCACAGATACGCAGTATTTT.